This TCR beta chain came from a study of T-cell memory formation after mild COVID-19. This clonotype was counted at least ten times. What it binds is unknown. MiXCR was run by TCRdb on the 5' RACE reads, yielding one entry per CDR3 protein. The profile shows 300,000 to 350,000 distinct CDR3 sequences, roughly an eighth of them singletons. Study results and caveats: For second-wave clones that peaked at day 37, SARS-CoV-2 specificity went unverified.

The CDR3 covers 15 residues. V was shortened by 6 bases and J by 4 bases, with 18 bases between the two germline ends. Germline V CDR1 and CDR2: MNHEY, SVGAGI. This TCR came from a man younger than 35 who had mild COVID-19 (a few samples of this study predate the infection). Cell type and time point are not known. Sequenced sample: PBMCs or a T cell subset sorted from them (not recorded which). The rearrangement links TRBV6-5 to TRBJ1-1; D call uncertain. As DNA, the CDR3 is TGTGCCAGCAGCGCGGCTAGGGTGAGGAGCACTGAAGCTTTCTTT. This translates into CASSAARVRSTEAFF.